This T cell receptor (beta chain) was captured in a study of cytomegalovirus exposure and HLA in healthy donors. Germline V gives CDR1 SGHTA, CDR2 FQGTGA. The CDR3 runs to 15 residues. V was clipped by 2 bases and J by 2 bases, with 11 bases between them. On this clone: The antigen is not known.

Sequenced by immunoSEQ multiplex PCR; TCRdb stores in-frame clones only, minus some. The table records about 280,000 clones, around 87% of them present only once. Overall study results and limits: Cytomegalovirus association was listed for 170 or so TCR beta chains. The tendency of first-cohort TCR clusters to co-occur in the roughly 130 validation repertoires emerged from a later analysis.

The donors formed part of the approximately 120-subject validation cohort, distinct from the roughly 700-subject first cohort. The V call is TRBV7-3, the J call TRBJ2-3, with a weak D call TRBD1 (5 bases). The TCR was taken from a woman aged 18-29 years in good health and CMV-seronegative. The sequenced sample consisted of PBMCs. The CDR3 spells CASSLGALDTDTQYF. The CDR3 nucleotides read TGTGCCAGCAGCTTAGGGGCGCTGGACACAGATACGCAGTATTTT.